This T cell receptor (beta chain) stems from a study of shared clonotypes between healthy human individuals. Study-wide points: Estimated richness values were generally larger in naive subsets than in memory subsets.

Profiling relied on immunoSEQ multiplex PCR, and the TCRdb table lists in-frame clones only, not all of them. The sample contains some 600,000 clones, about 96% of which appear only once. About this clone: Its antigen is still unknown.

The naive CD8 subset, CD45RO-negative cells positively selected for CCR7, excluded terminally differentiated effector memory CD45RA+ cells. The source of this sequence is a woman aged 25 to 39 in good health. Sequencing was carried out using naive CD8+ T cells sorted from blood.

CDR3 sequence reads: CASSESLVRTQYF. Written as DNA, the CDR3 is TGCGCCAGCAGTGAGTCTCTAGTCCGGACGCAGTATTTT. V usage is TRBV10-1 and J usage is TRBJ2-3; D is undetermined. Germline V CDR1 and CDR2: WNHNN, SYGVQD (reference sequence). The CDR3 consists of 13 residues. Trimming left V 0 bases short and J 9 bases short, with 10 bases between.